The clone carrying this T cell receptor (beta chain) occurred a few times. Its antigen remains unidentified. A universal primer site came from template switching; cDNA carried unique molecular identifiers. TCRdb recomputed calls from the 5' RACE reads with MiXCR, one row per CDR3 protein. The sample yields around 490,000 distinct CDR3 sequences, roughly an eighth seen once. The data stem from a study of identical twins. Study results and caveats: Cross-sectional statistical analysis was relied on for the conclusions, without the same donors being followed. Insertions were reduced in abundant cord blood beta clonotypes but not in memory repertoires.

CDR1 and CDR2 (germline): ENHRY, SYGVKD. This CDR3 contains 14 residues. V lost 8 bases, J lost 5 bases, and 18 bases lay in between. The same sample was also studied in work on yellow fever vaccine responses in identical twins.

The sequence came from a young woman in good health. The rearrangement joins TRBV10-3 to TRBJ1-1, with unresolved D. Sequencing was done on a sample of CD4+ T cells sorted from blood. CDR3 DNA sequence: TGTGCCATCCGCGTGGAGGGAGAGAGAACTGAAGCTTTCTTT. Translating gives CAIRVEGERTEAFF.